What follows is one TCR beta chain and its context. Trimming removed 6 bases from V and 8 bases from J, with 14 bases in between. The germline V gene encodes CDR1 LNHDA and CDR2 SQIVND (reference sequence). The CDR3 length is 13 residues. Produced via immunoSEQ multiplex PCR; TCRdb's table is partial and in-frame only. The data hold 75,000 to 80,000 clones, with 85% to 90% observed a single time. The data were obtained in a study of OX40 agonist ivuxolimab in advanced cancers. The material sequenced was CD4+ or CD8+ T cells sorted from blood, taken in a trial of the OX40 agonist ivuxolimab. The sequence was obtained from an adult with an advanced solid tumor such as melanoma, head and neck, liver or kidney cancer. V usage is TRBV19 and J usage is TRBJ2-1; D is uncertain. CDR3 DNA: TGTGCCAGTAGCTCGACTGCGAACGATGAGCAGTTCTTC. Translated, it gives CASSSTANDEQFF.